Included here is one TCR beta chain sequence, with context. Its antigen remains unidentified. This sample was taken from a study of cytomegalovirus exposure and HLA in healthy donors. General study points: TCR beta chains associated with HLA were, in a later analysis, more clonally expanded than equally common others. Among the CMV-associated chains, three were confirmed in vitro as specific for CMV antigens. The investigators catalogued some 160 TCR beta chains as cytomegalovirus-associated.

The CDR3 has 14 residues. Trimming removed 0 bases from V and 7 bases from J, with 13 bases in between. The germline V gene has CDR1 SGHTS and CDR2 YDEGEE. The primer mix had 60 Vbeta and 13 Jbeta primers. Here immunoSEQ multiplex PCR was the method, and the copy in TCRdb shows in-frame clones only, minus some. The sample has around 140,000 clones; approximately 80% are singletons. This TCR was recovered from a man aged 40-49 years in good health and CMV-seronegative. This sequence joins TRBV5-8 and TRBJ1-1; unclear D gene. Sequenced: PBMCs. The CDR3 loop is CASSLAPTSGEAFF. In DNA form, the CDR3 reads TGTGCCAGCAGCTTGGCCCCGACATCCGGTGAAGCTTTCTTT.